The 22 T cell receptor beta chains given below trace back to one sample, sequenced in a study of T-cell memory formation after mild COVID-19. Each CDR3 protein gets one entry after TCRdb re-called the 5' RACE reads with MiXCR. The table shows about 340,000 distinct CDR3 sequences, with 13% to 15% occurring only once. The sequencing input was PBMCs or a T cell subset sorted from them (not recorded which). Receptors originate from a man younger than 35 who had mild COVID-19 (a few samples of this study predate the infection). Cell type and time point are not known.

This clonotype appeared a single time. The genes are TRBV20-1 and TRBJ2-3; unclear D gene. The CDR3 runs 13 residues. The V end lost 2 bases, the J end lost 3 bases, and 9 bases lay between the germline ends. Germline V CDR1 and CDR2: DFQATT, SNEGSKA (reference sequence). The CDR3 region is CSARLDSTDTQYF. The CDR3, as DNA: TGCAGTGCTAGACTGGATTCGACAGATACGCAGTATTTT.

This clonotype was found many times. The J gene is TRBJ2-5, the V gene TRBV7-6, with D unresolved. This CDR3 comprises 13 residues. Looked up from germline, CDR1 is SGHVS and CDR2 is FNYEAQ. V gave up 0 bases and J gave up 1 base, with 3 bases separating them. The CDR3 spells CASSLASQETQYF. As DNA, the CDR3 is TGTGCCAGCAGCTTAGCAAGCCAAGAGACCCAGTACTTC.

The J gene is TRBJ1-2, the V gene TRBV18, with 8 positions matching TRBD1. The germline gives CDR1 KGHSH, CDR2 LQKENI. Trimming at V came to 6 bases and at J to 0 bases, leaving 6 bases not matched to a gene. The CDR3 contains 15 residues. CDR3 bases: TGTGCCAGCTCGGTCGACAGGGGAGCTAACTATGGCTACACCTTC. Translation: CASSVDRGANYGYTF.

The sample holds a few counts of this clonotype. This chain uses TRBV7-9 with TRBJ1-2; D unclear. This CDR3 spans 13 amino acids. The germline CDR1 and CDR2 sequences are SEHNR and FQNEAQ (reference sequence). With 4 bases removed from V and 4 bases from J, the gap between germline ends came to 10 bases. This chain's CDR3 is CASSYESAYGYTF. CDR3 DNA sequence: TGTGCCAGCAGCTACGAAAGCGCCTATGGCTACACCTTC.

The V call is TRBV6-2 or TRBV6-3, the J call TRBJ2-7; 9 positions agree with TRBD2. Germline CDR1 and CDR2: MNHEY and SVGEGT. CDR3 length equals 16 residues. V was clipped by 2 bases and J by 2 bases; unmatched bases: 7. CDR3 residues: CASSYKPSGDPYEQYF. As DNA, the CDR3 is TGTGCCAGCAGTTACAAACCTAGCGGGGACCCCTACGAGCAGTACTTC.

The gene calls are TRBV4-1 and TRBJ2-7, with 7 positions matching TRBD2. With V trimmed by 4 bases and J by 0 bases, 3 bases remained unmatched. Germline-derived CDR1 and CDR2 are MGHRA and YSYEKL. CDR3 length equals 14 residues. The chain's CDR3 is CASSRGGASYEQYF. CDR3 DNA sequence: TGCGCCAGCAGCCGGGGAGGGGCCTCCTACGAGCAGTACTTC.

A few counts support this clonotype. The V and J genes are TRBV7-2 and TRBJ1-2, with 8 bases lining up with TRBD1. Losses at the gene ends were 0 bases for V and 5 bases for J; bases not matched to a gene: 11. The CDR3 sequence is 17 residues long. Germline V CDR1 and CDR2: SGHTA, FQGNSA. Here the CDR3 DNA reads TGTGCCAGCAGCTTAGCCAGGGGACAGGATATAGGGTATGGCTACACCTTC. Protein sequence: CASSLARGQDIGYGYTF.

The chain has TRBV5-1 and TRBJ1-1; D might be TRBD1 (5 bases). V lost 4 bases and J lost 1, with 17 bases in between. CDR1 and CDR2 (germline): SGHRS, YFSETQ. This CDR3 comprises 16 residues. DNA of the CDR3: TGCGCCAGCAGCCGTGGGGACCCCTGGAGGAACACTGAAGCTTTCTTT. The encoded protein is CASSRGDPWRNTEAFF.

The V call is TRBV7-9, the J call TRBJ2-3; possibly TRBD1 or TRBD2 for D (6 bases each). The CDR3 contains 14 residues. V was shortened by 2 bases and J by 6 bases, with 12 bases between the two germline ends. Germline V gives CDR1 SEHNR, CDR2 FQNEAQ (reference sequence). The CDR3 nucleotides read TGTGCCAGCAGCTTACTAGGGGGGCTGGATACGCAGTATTTT. Amino acids: CASSLLGGLDTQYF.

The chain carries TRBV4-3 and TRBJ1-4; 8 nucleotides match TRBD1. With V trimmed by 0 bases and J by 8 bases, 2 bases remained unmatched. This CDR3 has 14 residues. CDR1 and CDR2 from the germline V gene are LGHNA and YSLEER. The CDR3 coding sequence is TGCGCCAGCAGCCAAGACAGGGGGCTCGAAAAACTGTTTTTT. It encodes CASSQDRGLEKLFF.

The table lists this clonotype with many counts. The chain is built from TRBV12-3 or TRBV12-4 and TRBJ1-6; no firm D call. The CDR3 runs 15 residues. V lost 4 bases to trimming and J lost 0 bases, with 7 bases between them. CDR3 sequence (DNA): TGTGCCAGCAGTTCGCAGAGCTCCTATAATTCACCCCTCCACTTT. Its translation: CASSSQSSYNSPLHF.

The V and J genes are TRBV5-1 and TRBJ1-4, with unresolved D. The V gene lost 5 bases and the J gene lost 8 bases, with 16 bases spanning the gap. Germline loops: CDR1 SGHRS, CDR2 YFSETQ. The CDR3 contains 14 residues. The DNA for the CDR3 is TGCGCCAGCAGTCAAGGCCTAGCGGGAGAAAAACTGTTTTTT. This translates into CASSQGLAGEKLFF.

This clonotype showed up many times. The chain carries TRBV29-1 and TRBJ2-3, with D tentatively TRBD1 or TRBD2 (5 bases each). The V end lost 6 bases, the J end lost 5 bases, and 6 bases lay between the germline ends. CDR1 SQVTM and CDR2 ANQGSEA come from the germline V gene. The CDR3 is 10 residues long. CDR3 sequence: CSVGEDTQYF. CDR3 DNA: TGCAGCGTGGGGGAAGATACGCAGTATTTT.

This clonotype turned up a few times. CDR3 DNA sequence: TGTGCCAGCAGTCCCGGGGGGACAGGGGATATCACCCTCCACTTT. Protein: CASSPGGTGDITLHF. The chain is built from TRBV6-5 and TRBJ1-6; 10 bases are shared with TRBD1. The J segment lost 14 bases and the V segment lost 5 bases, leaving 12 bases of the junction unmatched. Per the germline V gene, CDR1 is MNHEY and CDR2 is SVGAGI. The CDR3 contains 15 residues.

This clonotype was counted only a few times. This sequence joins TRBV20-1 and TRBJ2-3; weak D call: TRBD1 (6 bases). The germline V gene has CDR1 DFQATT and CDR2 SNEGSKA (reference sequence). Trimming removed 0 bases from V and 6 bases from J, with 13 bases in between. The length of the CDR3 is 14 residues. The CDR3 DNA reads as TGCAGTGCTAGAGAGGACAGTGAAATTGATACGCAGTATTTT. It codes for CSAREDSEIDTQYF.

This clonotype has just a few counts. The chain recombines TRBV12-3 or TRBV12-4 with TRBJ2-1; no firm D call. V was cut by 1 base and J by 6 bases, with 10 bases left in between. The length of the CDR3 is 14 residues. The CDR3 DNA sequence: TGTGCCAGCAGTTTAGGCTTGGGCGGCAATGAGCAGTTCTTC. Its translation: CASSLGLGGNEQFF.

The chain recombines TRBV18 with TRBJ2-3, with D unclear. CDR1 and CDR2 from the germline V gene are KGHSH and LQKENI. This CDR3 has 16 amino acids. V was cut by 0 bases and J by 0 bases, with 10 bases left in between. CDR3 coding DNA: TGTGCCAGCTCACCACCATCCGCGGCTAGCACAGATACGCAGTATTTT. It is translated as CASSPPSAASTDTQYF.

The sample holds a few counts of this clonotype. The chain is built from TRBV5-4 and TRBJ2-2, with D perhaps TRBD1 (5 bases). The V gene lost 5 bases and the J gene lost 5 bases, with 16 bases spanning the gap. The CDR3 is 15 amino acids. Germline V lookup: CDR1 SGHNT, CDR2 YYREEE (reference sequence). CDR3 coding DNA: TGTGCCAGCAGGCGGCAGGGATCTGGGACCGGGGAGCTGTTTTTT. Protein sequence: CASRRQGSGTGELFF.

This clonotype appeared a few times. CDR3: CASSLERGRSYGYTF. The CDR3 coding sequence is TGTGCCAGCAGCTTAGAGCGGGGAAGATCCTATGGCTACACCTTC. The chain has TRBV7-2 and TRBJ1-2; no firm D call. Germline V lookup: CDR1 SGHTA, CDR2 FQGNSA. V lost 1 base and J 4 bases, leaving 13 bases between the germline ends. This CDR3 has 15 amino acids.

The chain links TRBV7-9 to TRBJ1-4, with D tentatively TRBD1 (6 bases). The germline CDR1 and CDR2 sequences are SEHNR and FQNEAQ (reference sequence). V was pared by 4 bases and J by 7 bases, with 16 bases between. The CDR3 contains 15 residues. CDR3 amino acids: CASSSSVQGSEKLFF. As DNA, the CDR3 is TGTGCCAGCAGCTCATCAGTACAGGGCAGTGAAAAACTGTTTTTT.

Only a few counts were recorded for this clonotype. The chain uses TRBV6-5 and TRBJ2-4; D gene unclear. Trimming removed 4 bases at V and 4 bases at J, with 11 bases between. Germline CDR1 and CDR2: MNHEY and SVGAGI. The CDR3 is made up of 14 amino acids. CDR3: CASSLGAGKNIQYF. In DNA form, the CDR3 reads TGTGCCAGCAGTTTGGGCGCCGGGAAAAACATTCAGTACTTC.

This clonotype was found a few times. The chain has TRBV11-2 and TRBJ1-2, with 7 positions matching TRBD1. Germline loops: CDR1 SGHAT, CDR2 FQNNGV. The CDR3 runs to 14 residues. V shed 7 bases and J 5 bases; nucleotides not matched to a gene: 10. CDR3 residues: CASTRPGQKYGYTF. The DNA for the CDR3 is TGTGCCAGCACGAGACCGGGACAGAAGTATGGCTACACCTTC.